This T cell receptor (beta chain) emerged from a study of CD8+ T cells in alopecia areata. CDR1 and CDR2 from the germline V gene are GTSNPN and SVGIG (reference sequence). V was clipped by 2 bases and J by 7 bases, with 15 bases between them. The CDR3 is made up of 14 amino acids. Extracted RNA was reverse transcribed, and the resulting cDNA served as sequencing template. Data came from immunoSEQ multiplex PCR; TCRdb stores just in-frame clones and leaves some out. The table has some 120,000 clones, roughly 58% seen once; the top ten hold 3.5% to 5.5%. Sample: CD4+ T cells sorted from blood, taken at week 0. The chain has TRBV30 and TRBJ2-1; TRBD2 might be the D (6 bases). The clonotype originates from a human donor with alopecia areata. This CDR3 reads CAWSPSGPWNEQFF. The CDR3 DNA reads as TGTGCCTGGAGTCCCAGCGGGCCTTGGAATGAGCAGTTCTTC.